These T cell receptor beta chains were read from a single sample in a study of response to subunit inactivated influenza vaccine. TCRdb re-derived calls from the RT-PCR reads in MiXCR, one entry per CDR3 protein. The data show about 700,000 distinct CDR3 sequences, with approximately 15% seen just once and less than 8.5% held by the top ten. The specimen comprised PBMCs from blood, sampled about 14 days before vaccination. Receptors were obtained from a middle-aged man who received an inactivated influenza vaccine. CDR3s include the opening cysteine and the closing phenylalanine or tryptophan. A D gene is named only where the DNA matches it firmly. Not all rows give a size; the values are once, few, many and, for expanded clones, a class.

clone_size j_call d_call v_call cdr3_aa cdr3_nt
NA TRBJ1-5 NA TRBV12-3/TRBV12-4 CASSRATEPQHF TGTGCCAGCAGTCGCGCCACGGAGCCCCAGCATTTT
many TRBJ1-3 NA TRBV7-9 CASAQDIGNTIYF TGTGCCAGTGCCCAAGATATTGGAAACACCATATATTTT
NA TRBJ2-7 TRBD1 TRBV18 CASSPQRTGSNEQYF TGTGCCAGCTCACCCCAAAGGACAGGGTCCAACGAGCAGTACTTC
many TRBJ2-3 NA TRBV12-5 CASGSSGVTDTQYF TGTGCTAGTGGTTCCTCCGGGGTGACAGATACGCAGTATTTT
few TRBJ2-2 TRBD1 TRBV2 CASTAGTGNNGELFF TGTGCCAGTACCGCCGGGACAGGGAATAACGGGGAGCTGTTTTTT
few TRBJ2-3 NA TRBV30 CAWNRGGPSGGLDTQYF TGTGCCTGGAACAGGGGGGGCCCCAGCGGGGGACTAGATACGCAGTATTTT
many TRBJ1-1 TRBD1 TRBV7-9 CASSPWVDRGRSTEAFF TGTGCCAGCAGCCCCTGGGTGGACAGGGGCCGAAGCACTGAAGCTTTCTTT
NA TRBJ1-2 NA TRBV7-7 CATQGVNGYTF TGTGCTACCCAAGGGGTAAATGGCTACACCTTC
NA TRBJ2-3 TRBD2 TRBV27 CASGWLAGATDTQYF TGTGCCAGCGGTTGGCTAGCGGGAGCCACAGATACGCAGTATTTT
few TRBJ1-2 NA TRBV19 CASSMDSGFWGYTF TGTGCCAGTAGTATGGACAGCGGCTTTTGGGGCTACACCTTC
many TRBJ2-7 NA TRBV6-2/TRBV6-3 CASSWAASYEQYF TGTGCCAGCAGTTGGGCAGCATCCTACGAGCAGTACTTC
few TRBJ2-7 TRBD1 TRBV6-2/TRBV6-3 CASSRTGKFVEQYF TGTGCCAGCAGCCGGACAGGCAAGTTCGTCGAGCAGTACTTC
few TRBJ2-7 TRBD1 TRBV11-1 CASSIRQGNNHEQYF TGTGCCAGCAGCATCAGACAGGGCAACAACCACGAGCAGTACTTC
many TRBJ2-1 TRBD2 TRBV5-1 CASSFAAGEWYNEQFF TGCGCCAGCAGCTTTGCAGCGGGAGAGTGGTACAATGAGCAGTTCTTC
NA TRBJ2-5 NA TRBV7-9 CASSLARATETQYF TGTGCCAGCAGCTTAGCCCGGGCGACAGAGACCCAGTACTTC
many TRBJ2-7 TRBD2 TRBV20-1 CSVSGTSYEQYF TGCAGTGTCAGCGGGACCTCCTACGAGCAGTACTTC
NA TRBJ2-5 NA TRBV5-6 CASSLESRGETQYF TGTGCCAGCAGCTTAGAGTCCAGGGGAGAGACCCAGTACTTC
NA TRBJ1-1 NA TRBV20-1 CSAKKQENFSEAFF TGCAGTGCTAAAAAACAGGAGAACTTTTCCGAAGCTTTCTTT
NA TRBJ2-2 TRBD1 TRBV19 CASNYRGPGGELFF TGTGCCAGCAATTACAGGGGGCCCGGCGGGGAGCTGTTTTTT
NA TRBJ1-2 TRBD1 TRBV11-2 CASSSDRGSYGYTF TGTGCCAGCAGCTCGGACAGGGGGTCGTATGGCTACACCTTC
many TRBJ2-6 NA TRBV12-3/TRBV12-4 CASSFDPGANVLTF TGTGCCAGCAGTTTTGACCCTGGGGCCAACGTCCTGACTTTC
few TRBJ2-7 NA TRBV28 CASSKGGGAYEQYF TGTGCCAGCAGTAAAGGGGGGGGAGCCTACGAGCAGTACTTC
many TRBJ2-5 NA TRBV12-3/TRBV12-4 CASRNTGTEASAQYF TGTGCCAGCAGGAATACTGGGACGGAGGCCTCGGCCCAGTACTTC
many TRBJ2-7 NA TRBV7-2 CASSLELGEQYF TGTGCCAGCAGCTTAGAGTTAGGCGAGCAGTACTTC
NA TRBJ2-3 TRBD2 TRBV7-3 CASSFVPGGADTQYF TGTGCCAGCAGCTTTGTCCCGGGAGGGGCAGATACGCAGTATTTT
many TRBJ2-5 NA TRBV3-1 CASSQDSGSQETQYF TGTGCCAGCAGCCAAGATAGTGGTTCCCAAGAGACCCAGTACTTC
NA TRBJ2-3 TRBD2 TRBV4-3 CASSPIIAGAPDTQYF TGCGCCAGCAGCCCCATAATAGCGGGAGCCCCAGATACGCAGTATTTT
few TRBJ2-7 NA TRBV20-1 CSGDPRQNYEQYF TGCAGTGGGGACCCTCGGCAAAACTACGAGCAGTACTTC
few TRBJ2-7 NA TRBV3-1 CASSQGTRGEQYF TGTGCCAGCAGCCAAGGGACCCGGGGGGAGCAGTACTTC
NA TRBJ2-2 TRBD2 TRBV2 CASSPKPGLAAGELFF TGTGCCAGCAGTCCGAAACCGGGACTAGCGGCCGGGGAGCTGTTTTTT
few TRBJ2-7 TRBD1 TRBV27 CASSPGLGQVGYEQYF TGTGCCAGCAGCCCCGGTTTGGGACAGGTGGGGTACGAGCAGTACTTC
few TRBJ2-7 TRBD1 TRBV5-1 CASKPGQGDEQYF TGCGCCAGCAAGCCGGGACAGGGTGACGAGCAGTACTTC
few TRBJ2-6 NA TRBV20-1 CSARDRTYSGANVLTF TGCAGTGCTAGAGATCGGACGTACTCTGGGGCCAACGTCCTGACTTTC
few TRBJ1-5 NA TRBV20-1 CSARKGTNQPQHF TGCAGTGCTAGAAAGGGAACGAATCAGCCCCAGCATTTT
few TRBJ2-5 NA TRBV3-1 CASSQRANAETQYF TGTGCCAGCAGCCAACGAGCAAATGCAGAGACCCAGTACTTC
few TRBJ1-5 NA TRBV9 CASSKDAGINQPQHF TGTGCCAGCAGCAAAGACGCGGGTATCAATCAGCCCCAGCATTTT
few TRBJ2-7 TRBD2 TRBV6-5 CASSYFGSGTVYEQYF TGTGCCAGCAGTTACTTCGGGAGCGGGACCGTCTACGAGCAGTACTTC
NA TRBJ1-5 TRBD1 TRBV6-2/TRBV6-3 CASSSLGQDYGQPQHF TGTGCCAGCAGTTCGTTGGGACAGGATTACGGACAGCCCCAGCATTTT
many TRBJ2-7 NA TRBV9 CASSGTTGNYEQYF TGTGCCAGCAGCGGAACTACAGGGAACTACGAGCAGTACTTC
few TRBJ2-1 TRBD2 TRBV5-1 CASSFNWGLAGEEQFF TGCGCCAGCAGCTTTAACTGGGGACTAGCGGGGGAAGAGCAGTTCTTC
NA TRBJ2-2 NA TRBV27 CASQEWRGQATGELFF TGTGCCAGCCAAGAGTGGCGGGGGCAAGCCACCGGGGAGCTGTTTTTT
NA TRBJ2-5 NA TRBV20-1 CSARDSAQTQYF TGCAGTGCTAGAGATAGTGCTCAGACCCAGTACTTC
NA TRBJ1-1 NA TRBV6-2/TRBV6-3 CASSYSENRAGTEAFF TGTGCCAGCAGTTACTCGGAAAACAGGGCTGGGACTGAAGCTTTCTTT
many TRBJ2-3 NA TRBV20-1 CSASFQSTDTQYF TGCAGTGCTAGTTTCCAGAGCACAGATACGCAGTATTTT
many TRBJ1-5 TRBD1 TRBV28 CASSSGQGKKPQHF TGTGCCAGCAGCTCCGGACAGGGGAAGAAGCCCCAGCATTTT
many TRBJ1-2 NA TRBV5-6 CASSPDQDARGYTF TGTGCCAGCAGCCCGGACCAGGATGCCCGGGGCTACACCTTC
NA TRBJ1-6 NA TRBV13 CASSLGDARNSPLHF TGTGCCAGCAGCTTAGGGGACGCTCGGAATTCACCCCTCCACTTT
NA TRBJ2-7 NA TRBV9 CASSVGVFSYEQYF TGTGCCAGCAGCGTGGGGGTGTTCAGCTACGAGCAGTACTTC
few TRBJ2-2 TRBD2 TRBV11-2 CASSPRPGLGTNTGELFF TGTGCCAGCAGCCCCCGTCCGGGACTAGGAACGAACACCGGGGAGCTGTTTTTT
NA TRBJ2-1 TRBD2 TRBV7-7 CASSPQGGPGNEQFF TGTGCCAGCAGCCCGCAGGGAGGGCCGGGCAATGAGCAGTTCTTC
NA TRBJ2-7 NA TRBV7-8 CASSPYSTPRSRTFYEQYF TGTGCCAGCAGCCCTTACTCAACGCCTCGTAGCCGTACTTTCTACGAGCAGTACTTC
few TRBJ2-7 NA TRBV29-1 CSVETGEYEQYF TGCAGCGTTGAAACGGGGGAGTACGAGCAGTACTTC
few TRBJ1-5 TRBD1 TRBV24-1 CATSQGQGGSNQPQHF TGTGCCACCAGCCAGGGACAGGGTGGAAGCAATCAGCCCCAGCATTTT
NA TRBJ2-1 NA TRBV4-1 CASSQAPRLVDEQFF TGCGCCAGCAGCCAAGCACCCAGACTAGTTGATGAGCAGTTCTTC